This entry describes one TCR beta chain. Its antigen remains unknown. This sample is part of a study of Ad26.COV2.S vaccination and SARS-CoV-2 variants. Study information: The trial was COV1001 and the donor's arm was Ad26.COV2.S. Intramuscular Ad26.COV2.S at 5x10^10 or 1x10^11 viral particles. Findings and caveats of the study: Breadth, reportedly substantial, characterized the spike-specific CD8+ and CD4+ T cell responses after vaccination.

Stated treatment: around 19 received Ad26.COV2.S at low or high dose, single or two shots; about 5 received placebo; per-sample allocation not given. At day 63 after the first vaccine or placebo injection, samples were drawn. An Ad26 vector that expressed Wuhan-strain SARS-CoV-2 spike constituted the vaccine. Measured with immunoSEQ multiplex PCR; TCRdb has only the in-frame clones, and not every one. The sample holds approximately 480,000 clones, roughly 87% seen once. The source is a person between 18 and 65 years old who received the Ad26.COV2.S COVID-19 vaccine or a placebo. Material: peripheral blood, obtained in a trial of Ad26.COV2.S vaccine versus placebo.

The CDR3 here is CAWSGLEQYF. The CDR3 nucleotides read TGTGCCTGGTCAGGGCTCGAGCAGTACTTC. The chain combines TRBV30 with TRBJ2-7; maybe TRBD1 (5 bases). The CDR3 has 10 residues. CDR1 is GTSNPN and CDR2 is SVGIG in the germline V gene (reference sequence). V lost 5 bases to trimming and J lost 6 bases, with 8 bases between them.